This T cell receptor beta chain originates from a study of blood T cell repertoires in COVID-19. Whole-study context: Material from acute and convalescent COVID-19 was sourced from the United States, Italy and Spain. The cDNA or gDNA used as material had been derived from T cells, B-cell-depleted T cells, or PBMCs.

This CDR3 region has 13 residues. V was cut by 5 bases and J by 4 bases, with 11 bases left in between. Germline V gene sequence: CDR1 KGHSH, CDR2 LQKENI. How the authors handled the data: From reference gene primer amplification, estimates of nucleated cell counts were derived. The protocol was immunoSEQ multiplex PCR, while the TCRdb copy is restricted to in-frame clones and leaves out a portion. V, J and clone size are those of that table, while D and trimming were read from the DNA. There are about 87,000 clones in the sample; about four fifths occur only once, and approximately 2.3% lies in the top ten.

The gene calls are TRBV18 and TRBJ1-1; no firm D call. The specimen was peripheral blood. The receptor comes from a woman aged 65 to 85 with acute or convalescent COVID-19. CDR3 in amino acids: CASSVTGSTEAFF. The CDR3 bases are TGTGCCAGCTCAGTGACGGGGAGCACTGAAGCTTTCTTT.